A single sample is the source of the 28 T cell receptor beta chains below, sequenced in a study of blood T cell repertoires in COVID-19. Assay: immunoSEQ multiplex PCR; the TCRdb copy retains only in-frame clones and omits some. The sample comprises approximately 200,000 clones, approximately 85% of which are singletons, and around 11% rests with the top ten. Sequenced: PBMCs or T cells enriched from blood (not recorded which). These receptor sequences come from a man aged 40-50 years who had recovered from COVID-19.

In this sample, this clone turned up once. This CDR3 reads CASSLGQVRQPQHF. As DNA, the CDR3 is TGTGCCAGCAGTCTCGGACAGGTCCGTCAGCCCCAGCATTTT. The chain has TRBV28 and TRBJ1-5; 7 nucleotides line up with TRBD1. After removal of 5 bases from V and 6 bases from J, the junction contained 7 bases not matched to a gene. The CDR3 length is 14 residues. CDR1 is MDHEN and CDR2 is SYDVKM in the germline V gene.

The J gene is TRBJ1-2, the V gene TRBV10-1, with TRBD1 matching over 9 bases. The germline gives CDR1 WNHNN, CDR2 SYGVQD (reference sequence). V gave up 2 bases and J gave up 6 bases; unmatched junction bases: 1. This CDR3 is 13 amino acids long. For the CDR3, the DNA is TGCGCCAGCAGTGAGGGGACAGGGAATGGCTACACCTTC. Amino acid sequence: CASSEGTGNGYTF.

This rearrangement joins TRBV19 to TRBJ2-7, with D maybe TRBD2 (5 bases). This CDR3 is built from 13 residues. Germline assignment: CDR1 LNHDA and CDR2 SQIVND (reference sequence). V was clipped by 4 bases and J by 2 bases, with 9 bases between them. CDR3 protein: CASSNGNAYEQYV. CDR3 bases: TGTGCCAGTAGTAACGGGAACGCCTACGAGCAGTACGTC.

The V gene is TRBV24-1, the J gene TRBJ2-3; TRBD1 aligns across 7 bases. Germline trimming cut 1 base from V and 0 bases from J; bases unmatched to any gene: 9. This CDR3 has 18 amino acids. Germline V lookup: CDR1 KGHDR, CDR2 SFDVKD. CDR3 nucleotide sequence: TGTGCCACCAGTGATTTTGGGTTTGTGGGACAGAGCACAGATACGCAGTATTTT. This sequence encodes CATSDFGFVGQSTDTQYF.

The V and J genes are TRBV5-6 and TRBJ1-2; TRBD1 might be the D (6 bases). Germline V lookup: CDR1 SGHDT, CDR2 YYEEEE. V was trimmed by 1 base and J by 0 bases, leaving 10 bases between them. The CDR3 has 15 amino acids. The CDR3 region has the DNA TGTGCCAGCAGCTTGAGGGACACGACTAACTATGGCTACACCTTC. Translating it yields CASSLRDTTNYGYTF.

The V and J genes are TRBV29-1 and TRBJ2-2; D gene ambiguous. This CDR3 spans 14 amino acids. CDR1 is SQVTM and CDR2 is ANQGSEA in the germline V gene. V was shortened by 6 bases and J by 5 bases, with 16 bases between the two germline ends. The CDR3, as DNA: TGCAGCGTGGTGTCGGGTCCAAAGACCGGGGAGCTGTTTTTT. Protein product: CSVVSGPKTGELFF.

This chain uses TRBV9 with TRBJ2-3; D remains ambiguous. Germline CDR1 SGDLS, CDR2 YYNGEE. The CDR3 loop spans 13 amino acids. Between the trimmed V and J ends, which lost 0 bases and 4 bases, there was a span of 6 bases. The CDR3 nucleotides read TGTGCCAGCAGCGTAGCGATAGCAGATACGCAGTATTTT. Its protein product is CASSVAIADTQYF.

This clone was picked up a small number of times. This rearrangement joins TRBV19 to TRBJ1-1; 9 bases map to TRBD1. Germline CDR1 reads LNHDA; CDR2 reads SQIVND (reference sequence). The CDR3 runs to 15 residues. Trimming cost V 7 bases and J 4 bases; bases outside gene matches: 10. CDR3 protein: CASTELGQGATEAFF. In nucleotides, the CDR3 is TGTGCCAGTACTGAATTGGGACAGGGTGCCACTGAAGCTTTCTTT.

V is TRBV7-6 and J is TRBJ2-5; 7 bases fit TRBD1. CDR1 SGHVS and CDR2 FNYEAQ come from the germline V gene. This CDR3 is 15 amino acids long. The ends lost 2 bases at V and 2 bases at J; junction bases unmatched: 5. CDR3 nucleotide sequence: TGTGCCAGCAGCTTATGGGGGACAGAGCAAGAGACCCAGTACTTC. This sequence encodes CASSLWGTEQETQYF.

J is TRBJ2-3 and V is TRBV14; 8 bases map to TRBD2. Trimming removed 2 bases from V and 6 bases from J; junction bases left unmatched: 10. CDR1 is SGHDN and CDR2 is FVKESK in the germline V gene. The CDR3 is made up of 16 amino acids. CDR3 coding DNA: TGTGCCAGCAGCCAACTCCGGGAGGGCCCAAAGGATACGCAGTATTTT. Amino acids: CASSQLREGPKDTQYF. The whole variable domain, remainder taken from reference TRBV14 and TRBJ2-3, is EAGVTQFPSHSVIEKGQTVTLRCDPISGHDNLYWYRRVMGKEIKFLLHFVKESKQDESGMPNNRFLAERTGGTYSTLKVQPAELEDSGVYFCASSQLREGPKDTQYFGPGTRLTVL.

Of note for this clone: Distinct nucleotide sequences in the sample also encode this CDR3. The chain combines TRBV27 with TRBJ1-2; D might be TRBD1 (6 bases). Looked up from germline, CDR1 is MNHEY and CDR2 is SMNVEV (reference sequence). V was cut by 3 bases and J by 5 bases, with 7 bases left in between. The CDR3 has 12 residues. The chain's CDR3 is CASSFRGYGYTF. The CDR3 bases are TGTGCCAGCAGTTTCAGGGGTTATGGCTACACCTTC.

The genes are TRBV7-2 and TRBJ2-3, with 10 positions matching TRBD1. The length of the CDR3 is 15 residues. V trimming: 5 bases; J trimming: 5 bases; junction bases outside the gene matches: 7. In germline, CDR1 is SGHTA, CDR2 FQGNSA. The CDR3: CASSRTGGDGDTQYF. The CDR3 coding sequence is TGTGCCAGCAGCCGGACAGGGGGAGACGGAGATACGCAGTATTTT.

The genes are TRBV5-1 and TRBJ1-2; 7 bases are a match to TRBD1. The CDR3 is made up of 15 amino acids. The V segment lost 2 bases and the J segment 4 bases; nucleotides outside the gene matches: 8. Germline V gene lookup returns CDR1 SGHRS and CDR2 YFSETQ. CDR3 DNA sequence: TGCGCCAGCAGCTTTACAGGGGCGCCGAGCTATGGCTACACCTTC. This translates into CASSFTGAPSYGYTF.

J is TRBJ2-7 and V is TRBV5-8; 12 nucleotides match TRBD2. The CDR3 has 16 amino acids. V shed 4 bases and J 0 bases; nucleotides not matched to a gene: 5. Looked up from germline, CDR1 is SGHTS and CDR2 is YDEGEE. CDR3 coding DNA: TGTGCCAGCAGCCGGCTAGCGGGAGGGAGCTCCTACGAGCAGTACGTC. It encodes CASSRLAGGSSYEQYV.

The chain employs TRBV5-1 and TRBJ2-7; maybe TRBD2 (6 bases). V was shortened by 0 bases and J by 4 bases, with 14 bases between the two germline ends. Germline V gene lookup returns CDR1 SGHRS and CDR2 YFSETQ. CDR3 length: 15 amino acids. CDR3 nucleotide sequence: TGCGCCAGCAGCTTGGAGGGACTCCCAATTTACGAGCAGTACTTC. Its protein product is CASSLEGLPIYEQYF.

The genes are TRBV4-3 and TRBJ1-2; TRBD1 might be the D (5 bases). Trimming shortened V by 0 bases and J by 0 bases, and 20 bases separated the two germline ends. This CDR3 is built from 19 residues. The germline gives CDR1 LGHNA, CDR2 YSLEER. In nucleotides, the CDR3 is TGCGCCAGCAGCCAAGAACCGGGTCGTGAAGGGGTAGCTAACTATGGCTACACCTTC. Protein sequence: CASSQEPGREGVANYGYTF.

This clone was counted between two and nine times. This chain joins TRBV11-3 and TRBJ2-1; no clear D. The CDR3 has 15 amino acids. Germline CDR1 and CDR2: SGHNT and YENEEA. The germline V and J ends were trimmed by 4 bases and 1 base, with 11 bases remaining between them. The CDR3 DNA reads TGTGCCAGCAGCTCAACTTCCTCTTCCTACAATGAGCAGTTCTTC. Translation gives CASSSTSSSYNEQFF.

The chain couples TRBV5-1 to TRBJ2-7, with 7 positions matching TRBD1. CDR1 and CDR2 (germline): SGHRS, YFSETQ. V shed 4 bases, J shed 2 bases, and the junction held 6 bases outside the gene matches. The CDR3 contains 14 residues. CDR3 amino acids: CASSPWDSAYEQYF. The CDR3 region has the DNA TGCGCCAGCAGCCCATGGGACAGTGCCTACGAGCAGTACTTC. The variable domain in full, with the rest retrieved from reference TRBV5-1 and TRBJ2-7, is KAGVTQTPRYLIKTRGQQVTLSCSPISGHRSVSWYQQTPGQGLQFLFEYFSETQRNKGNFPGRFSGRQFSNSRSEMNVSTLELGDSALYLCASSPWDSAYEQYFGPGTRLTVT.

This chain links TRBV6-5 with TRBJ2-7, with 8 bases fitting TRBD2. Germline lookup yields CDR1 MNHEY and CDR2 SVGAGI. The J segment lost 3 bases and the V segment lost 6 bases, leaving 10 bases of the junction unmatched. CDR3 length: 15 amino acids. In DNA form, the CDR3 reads TGTGCCAGCAGCCAACTAGGAACTAGCGGCTACGAGCAGTACTTC. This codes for CASSQLGTSGYEQYF.

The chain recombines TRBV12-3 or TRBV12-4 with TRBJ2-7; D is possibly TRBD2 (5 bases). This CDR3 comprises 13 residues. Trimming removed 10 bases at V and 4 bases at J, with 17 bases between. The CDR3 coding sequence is TGTGCCACAGCGGTGGCAGATACTTACGAGCAGTACTTC. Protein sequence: CATAVADTYEQYF.

Written as DNA, the CDR3 is TGTGCCAGCAGCTCCACAGGTTTGCACACCGGGGAGCTGTTTTTT. Translated: CASSSTGLHTGELFF. The rearrangement uses TRBV5-6 and TRBJ2-2; possibly TRBD1 for D (5 bases). Trimming shortened V by 3 bases and J by 3 bases, and 12 bases separated the two germline ends. Per the germline V gene, CDR1 is SGHDT and CDR2 is YYEEEE. The CDR3 sequence is 15 residues long.

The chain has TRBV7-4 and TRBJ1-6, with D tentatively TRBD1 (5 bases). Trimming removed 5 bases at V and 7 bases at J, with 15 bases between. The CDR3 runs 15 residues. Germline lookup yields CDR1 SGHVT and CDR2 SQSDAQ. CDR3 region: CASSHECRANSPLHF. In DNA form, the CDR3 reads TGTGCCAGCAGCCACGAATGCAGGGCAAATTCACCCCTCCACTTT. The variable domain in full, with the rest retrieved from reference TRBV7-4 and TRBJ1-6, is GAGVSQSPRYKVAKRGRDVALRCDSISGHVTLYWYRQTLGQGSEVLTYSQSDAQRDKSGRPSGRFSAERPERSVSTLKIQRTEQGDSAVYLCASSHECRANSPLHFGNGTRLTVT.

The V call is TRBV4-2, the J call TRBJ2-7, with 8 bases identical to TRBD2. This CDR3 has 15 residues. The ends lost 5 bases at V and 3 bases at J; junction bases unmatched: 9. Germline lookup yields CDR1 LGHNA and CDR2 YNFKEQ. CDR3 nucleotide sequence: TGTGCCAGCAGCGAAGGTCGGGGGGGCCGCTACGAGCAGTACTTC. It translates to CASSEGRGGRYEQYF.

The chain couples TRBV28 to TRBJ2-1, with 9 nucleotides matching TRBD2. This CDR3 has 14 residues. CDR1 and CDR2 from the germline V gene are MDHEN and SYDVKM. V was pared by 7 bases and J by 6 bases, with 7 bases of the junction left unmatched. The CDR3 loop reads CASTASGVLNEQFF. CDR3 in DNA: TGTGCCAGCACTGCTAGCGGGGTCCTCAATGAGCAGTTCTTC.

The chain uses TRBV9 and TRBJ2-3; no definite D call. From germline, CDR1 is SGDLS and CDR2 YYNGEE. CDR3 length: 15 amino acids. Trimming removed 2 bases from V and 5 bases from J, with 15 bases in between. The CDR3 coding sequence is TGTGCCAGCAGCGTTCTTCACTTGCGAGGAGATACGCAGTATTTT. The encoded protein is CASSVLHLRGDTQYF.

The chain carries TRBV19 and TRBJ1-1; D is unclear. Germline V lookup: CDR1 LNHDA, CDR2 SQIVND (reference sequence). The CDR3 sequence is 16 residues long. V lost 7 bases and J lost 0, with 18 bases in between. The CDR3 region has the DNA TGTGCCAGTACCCTGGGCAGTTTGGGAGTGAACACTGAAGCTTTCTTT. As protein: CASTLGSLGVNTEAFF.

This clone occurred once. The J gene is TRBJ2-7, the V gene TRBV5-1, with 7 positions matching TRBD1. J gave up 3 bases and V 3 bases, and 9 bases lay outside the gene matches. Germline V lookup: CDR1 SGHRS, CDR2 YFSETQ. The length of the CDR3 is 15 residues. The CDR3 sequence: CASSSAPGTDYEQYF. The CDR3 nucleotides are TGCGCCAGCAGCTCGGCTCCCGGGACAGACTACGAGCAGTACTTC.

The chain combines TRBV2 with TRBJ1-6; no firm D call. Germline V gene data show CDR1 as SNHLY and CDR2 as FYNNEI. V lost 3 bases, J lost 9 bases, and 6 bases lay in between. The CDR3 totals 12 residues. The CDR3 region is CASSDSSSPLHF. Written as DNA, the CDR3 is TGTGCCAGCAGTGACAGTTCTTCACCCCTCCACTTT. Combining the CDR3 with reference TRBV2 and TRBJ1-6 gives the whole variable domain EPEVTQTPSHQVTQMGQEVILRCVPISNHLYFYWYRQILGQKVEFLVSFYNNEISEKSEIFDDQFSVERPDGSNFTLKIRSTKLEDSAMYFCASSDSSSPLHFGNGTRLTVT.